The 9 T cell receptor beta chains listed next were all sequenced from one sample in a study of T cell responses to AZD1222 COVID-19 vaccine. This table comes from immunoSEQ multiplex PCR, and its TCRdb copy is limited to in-frame clones, with some not included. The table has 90,000 to 120,000 clones, 70% to 90% seen once. Source: peripheral blood, taken 28 days after the second AZD1222 dose. All receptors derive from an adult who received the AZD1222 COVID-19 vaccine.

This sequence joins TRBV7-2 and TRBJ1-2, with 12 bases aligning to TRBD1. V lost 3 bases, J lost 2 bases, and 10 bases stayed unmatched. The CDR3 contains 18 residues. Germline V lookup: CDR1 SGHTA, CDR2 FQGNSA. CDR3 amino acids: CASSFSPGQGAQNYGYTF. The CDR3, as DNA: TGTGCCAGCAGCTTCTCCCCGGGACAGGGGGCGCAGAACTATGGCTACACCTTC.

This CDR3 is CASSPGQGRNTEAFF. The DNA for the CDR3 is TGTGCCAGCAGCCCGGGACAGGGGAGGAACACTGAAGCTTTCTTT. The chain links TRBV11-2 to TRBJ1-1; 10 bases are shared with TRBD1. The CDR3 sequence is 15 residues long. J gave up 1 base and V 5 bases, and 4 bases lay outside the gene matches. Germline V CDR1 and CDR2: SGHAT, FQNNGV. Using reference TRBV11-2 and TRBJ1-1 for the parts outside the CDR3, the full variable domain is EAGVAQSPRYKIIEKRQSVAFWCNPISGHATLYWYQQILGQGPKLLIQFQNNGVVDDSQLPKDRFSAERLKGVDSTLKIQPAKLEDSAVYLCASSPGQGRNTEAFFGQGTRLTVV.

This chain links TRBV28 with TRBJ2-3, with 9 positions matching TRBD1. CDR1 MDHEN and CDR2 SYDVKM come from the germline V gene. Trimming at V came to 5 bases and at J to 7 bases, leaving 19 bases not matched to a gene. This CDR3 has 18 amino acids. CDR3 sequence (DNA): TGTGCCAGCAGTGGAACCCCCGGGACAGGGACTCTGTGGAATACGCAGTATTTT. Protein: CASSGTPGTGTLWNTQYF.

The V call is TRBV27, the J call TRBJ1-5; tentatively, D is TRBD1 (5 bases). Germline V gives CDR1 MNHEY, CDR2 SMNVEV (reference sequence). Trimming took 3 bases from V and 2 from J, leaving 11 bases between them. The CDR3 has 15 amino acids. The DNA for the CDR3 is TGTGCCAGCAGTTTTTTGGGGCAGGGCAATCAGCCCCAGCATTTT. Protein product: CASSFLGQGNQPQHF.

The chain has TRBV19 and TRBJ1-2; no firm D call. The ends were cut back, 5 bases at V and 4 bases at J, with 8 bases in the middle. The CDR3 spans 12 residues. The germline CDR1 and CDR2 sequences are LNHDA and SQIVND (reference sequence). CDR3 sequence: CASSFWSYGYTF. For the CDR3, the DNA is TGTGCCAGTAGTTTCTGGTCCTATGGCTACACCTTC.

V is TRBV6-5 and J is TRBJ1-3, with D perhaps matching TRBD1 (5 bases). This CDR3 comprises 14 residues. Trimming took off 2 bases at V and 4 bases at J, with 9 bases between the two ends. CDR1 is MNHEY, CDR2 SVGAGI, per germline. CDR3 loop: CASSYGGGGNTIYF. CDR3 DNA sequence: TGTGCCAGCAGTTACGGGGGAGGAGGAAACACCATATATTTT.

The chain uses TRBV5-1 and TRBJ2-5, with a weak D call TRBD1 (5 bases). The germline gives CDR1 SGHRS, CDR2 YFSETQ. The CDR3 loop spans 15 amino acids. V was trimmed by 1 base and J by 4 bases, leaving 14 bases between them. The CDR3 sequence is CASSLSDSRGETQYF. CDR3 sequence (DNA): TGCGCCAGCAGCTTGTCCGACAGCCGTGGAGAGACCCAGTACTTC. The full variable domain, rest sourced from reference TRBV5-1 and TRBJ2-5, is KAGVTQTPRYLIKTRGQQVTLSCSPISGHRSVSWYQQTPGQGLQFLFEYFSETQRNKGNFPGRFSGRQFSNSRSEMNVSTLELGDSALYLCASSLSDSRGETQYFGPGTRLLVL.

This chain joins TRBV23-1 and TRBJ1-1; 7 bases map to TRBD1. TRBV23-1 is given ORF status, its function remaining uncertain. The CDR3 extends over 14 amino acids. V dropped 4 bases and J dropped 7; count of bases not matched to a gene: 9. The CDR3 coding sequence is TGCGCCAGCAGTCCGCGGGACAGTACTTGTGAAGCTTTCTTT. Its protein product is CASSPRDSTCEAFF.

The chain recombines TRBV5-8 with TRBJ1-3, with unresolved D. CDR3 length: 14 amino acids. V dropped 1 base and J dropped 1 base, with 6 bases sitting between them. Looked up from germline, CDR1 is SGHTS and CDR2 is YDEGEE. The CDR3 sequence is CASSLTGSGNTIYF. The CDR3 DNA reads as TGTGCCAGCAGCTTGACCGGTTCTGGAAACACCATATATTTT.